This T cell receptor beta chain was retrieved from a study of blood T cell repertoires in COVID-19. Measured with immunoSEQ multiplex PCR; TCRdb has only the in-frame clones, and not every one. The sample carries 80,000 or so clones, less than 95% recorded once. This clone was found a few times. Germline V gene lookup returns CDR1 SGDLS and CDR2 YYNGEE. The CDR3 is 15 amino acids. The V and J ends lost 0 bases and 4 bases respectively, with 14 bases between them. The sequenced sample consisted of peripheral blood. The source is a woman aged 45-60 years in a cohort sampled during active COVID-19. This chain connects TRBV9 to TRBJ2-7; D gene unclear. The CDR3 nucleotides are TGTGCCAGCAGCGTAGGTGCTAGTATGGAGTACGAGCAGTACTTC. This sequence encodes CASSVGASMEYEQYF.